This T cell receptor (beta chain) was captured in a study of cytomegalovirus exposure and HLA in healthy donors. CDR3 size: 14 residues. Trimming cost V 4 bases and J 0 bases, with 9 bases left between them. Germline V gives CDR1 SEHNR, CDR2 FQNEAQ (reference sequence). Researchers ran the PCR with 60 Vbeta and 13 Jbeta primers. Here immunoSEQ multiplex PCR was the method, and the copy in TCRdb shows in-frame clones only, minus some. The sample holds around 65,000 clones; about four fifths are singletons and the top ten take roughly 4.7%. The sample taken for sequencing was PBMCs. The sequence derives from a woman aged 30 to 39 in good health and CMV-seronegative. The J gene is TRBJ1-2, the V gene TRBV7-9; D gene ambiguous. The CDR3, as DNA: TGTGCCAGCAGCTCCTCGTTTACTAACTATGGCTACACCTTC. Translating it yields CASSSSFTNYGYTF. The whole variable domain, filled in from reference TRBV7-9 and TRBJ1-2, reads DTGVSQNPRHKITKRGQNVTFRCDPISEHNRLYWYRQTLGQGPEFLTYFQNEAQLEKSRLLSDRFSAERPKGSFSTLEIQRTEQGDSAMYLCASSSSFTNYGYTFGSGTRLTVV.